Below are 21 T cell receptor beta chains sequenced from a single sample in a study of regulatory T cells in long-lasting Graves disease. This sample's time point: persistent/refractory GD, antithyroid drugs over 5 years with positive TRAb. RNA isolated from PBMCs was used to make the TCR library. Sequencing libraries for TCR beta were prepared with iRepertoire HTBI primers and Arm-PCR of CDR3 regions. TCRdb ran MiXCR on the multiplex PCR reads and lists one entry per CDR3 protein. Of around 450,000 distinct CDR3 sequences in the sample, 20% to 25% were seen once. The specimen comprised peripheral blood mononuclear cells (PBMCs), sampled when the disease was refractory, from a patient treated with antithyroid drugs. These receptor sequences come from a female donor with Graves disease.

J is TRBJ1-4 and V is TRBV20-1; TRBD1 matches at 7 bases. This CDR3 contains 14 residues. The V gene's germline CDR1 is DFQATT and CDR2 SNEGSKA (reference sequence). The V segment lost 1 base and the J segment 8 bases; nucleotides outside the gene matches: 7. CDR3 protein: CSARVRGPGEKLFF. CDR3 nucleotide sequence: TGCAGTGCTAGAGTAAGGGGGCCGGGCGAAAAACTGTTTTTT.

In this sample, this clonotype turned up a few times. The V call is TRBV6-2 or TRBV6-3, the J call TRBJ2-2, with D tentatively TRBD2 (6 bases). CDR3 length: 12 residues. V shed 10 bases and J shed 4 bases, with 10 bases lying between them. Germline V CDR1 and CDR2: MNHEY, SVGEGT. The CDR3: CATRESTGELFF. The CDR3 region has the DNA TGTGCCACCCGGGAGAGCACCGGGGAGCTGTTTTTT.

V is TRBV20-1 and J is TRBJ2-7, with a possible D match to TRBD1 (6 bases). Trimming cost V 6 bases and J 0 bases, with 15 bases left between them. Germline assignment: CDR1 DFQATT and CDR2 SNEGSKA (reference sequence). The CDR3 has 14 amino acids. The CDR3 sequence is CSALTGRSSYEQYF. The CDR3 nucleotides are TGCAGTGCCCTGACAGGCCGGAGCTCCTACGAGCAGTACTTC.

With regard to this clonotype: Possible read error: a much larger clone is one base away. The genes are TRBV3-1 and TRBJ2-7; no clear D gene. CDR3 length: 11 residues. In germline, CDR1 is LGHDT, CDR2 YNNKEL (reference sequence). Trimming pared 1 base from V and 8 bases from J, leaving 6 bases between. In DNA, the CDR3 is TGTGCCAGCAGCCAAGGTACTAAGCAGTACTTC. Its protein product is CASSQGTKQYF.

This clonotype has at least ten counts. J is TRBJ2-2 and V is TRBV7-9; weak D call: TRBD2 (5 bases). Trimming shortened V by 6 bases and J by 4 bases, and 12 bases separated the two germline ends. This CDR3 is 14 amino acids long. CDR1 SEHNR and CDR2 FQNEAQ come from the germline V gene (reference sequence). CDR3 nucleotide sequence: TGTGCCAGCAGTTGGATAGAGGGCACCGGGGAGCTGTTTTTT. As protein: CASSWIEGTGELFF.

This clonotype has just a few counts. CDR3 in DNA: TGTGCCAGTAGTTGGGCAGGGAACAACGAGCAGTACTTC. Residues: CASSWAGNNEQYF. The genes are TRBV19 and TRBJ2-7; possible D gene TRBD1, 5 bases. Trimming shortened V by 5 bases and J by 5 bases, and 13 bases separated the two germline ends. The germline CDR1 and CDR2 sequences are LNHDA and SQIVND (reference sequence). There are 13 residues in the CDR3.

This clonotype was seen many times. The chain joins TRBV10-2 to TRBJ2-5; D is perhaps TRBD2 (5 bases). CDR3 length: 12 amino acids. CDR1 WSHSY and CDR2 SAAADI come from the germline V gene. The V end lost 8 bases, the J end lost 4 bases, and 11 bases lay between the germline ends. The CDR3 region has the DNA TGCGCCAGCGAGGGTTCTGGAGAGACCCAGTACTTC. This translates into CASEGSGETQYF.

The genes are TRBV5-1 and TRBJ2-2; D might be TRBD1 (5 bases). V was pared by 4 bases and J by 6 bases, with 16 bases between. Looked up from germline, CDR1 is SGHRS and CDR2 is YFSETQ. There are 15 residues in the CDR3. The CDR3 region has the DNA TGCGCCAGCAGCGCATCCCTAGGGGTTGCCGGGGAGCTGTTTTTT. Its translation is CASSASLGVAGELFF.

This chain links TRBV20-1 with TRBJ1-6; no clear D. Germline lookup yields CDR1 DFQATT and CDR2 SNEGSKA (reference sequence). The CDR3 consists of 10 residues. V was pared by 6 bases and J by 12 bases, with 9 bases between. The CDR3 sequence: CSAPFGPLHF. The CDR3 nucleotides are TGCAGTGCCCCCTTTGGACCCCTCCACTTT.

The sample holds many counts of this clonotype. The chain links TRBV7-2 to TRBJ2-7; 7 bases align to TRBD2. V lost 5 bases and J lost 0; bases outside the gene matches: 7. Germline-derived CDR1 and CDR2 are SGHTA and FQGNSA. This CDR3 spans 15 amino acids. The CDR3 coding sequence is TGTGCCAGCAGCCCGGCTGGCGGGGGCTCCTACGAGCAGTACTTC. Translated, it gives CASSPAGGGSYEQYF.

To note about this clonotype: With a much larger clone just one base away, this may be a read error. This sequence joins TRBV19 and TRBJ2-7, with D possibly matching TRBD1 (6 bases). CDR3 length: 15 amino acids. The germline V gene has CDR1 LNHDA and CDR2 SQIVND (reference sequence). This CDR3 reads CASSRPGAGVYKQYF. The CDR3, as DNA: TGTGCCAGTAGTCGTCCAGGGGCAGGGGTCTACAAGCAGTACTTC.

The V gene is TRBV6-1, the J gene TRBJ1-6, with D possibly matching TRBD1 (6 bases). Trimming left V 6 bases short and J 9 bases short, with 15 bases between. Germline V gene lookup returns CDR1 MNHNS and CDR2 SASEGT. The CDR3 contains 14 residues. CDR3 nucleotides: TGTGCCAGCAGCCCCGGGACACGAGGTTCACCCCTCCACTTT. It translates to CASSPGTRGSPLHF.

This clonotype occurred many times. The J gene is TRBJ2-6, the V gene TRBV6-1, with a possible D match to TRBD1 (5 bases). The germline V gene encodes CDR1 MNHNS and CDR2 SASEGT. CDR3 size: 15 residues. Trimming pared 7 bases from V and 1 base from J, leaving 11 bases between. The CDR3 coding sequence is TGTGCCAGCACCAGTCGACAGTCTGGGGCCAACGTCCTGACTTTC. Translation: CASTSRQSGANVLTF.

This clonotype was detected ten times or more. The CDR3 reads CASRRDLKGSPLHF. In nucleotides, the CDR3 is TGTGCCAGCAGGCGGGACCTCAAGGGTTCACCCCTCCACTTT. The chain combines TRBV27 with TRBJ1-6; D is perhaps TRBD1 (5 bases). The germline V and J ends were trimmed by 6 bases and 9 bases, with 15 bases remaining between them. Germline CDR1 is MNHEY and CDR2 is SMNVEV (reference sequence). This CDR3 region has 14 residues.

This clonotype was counted many times. The chain couples TRBV2 to TRBJ1-5; the D is unclear. CDR1 is SNHLY, CDR2 FYNNEI, per germline. This CDR3 comprises 16 residues. Trimming took off 3 bases at V and 0 bases at J, with 12 bases between the two ends. Here the CDR3 reads CASSDLASHSNQPQHF. The CDR3 DNA is TGTGCCAGCAGTGATTTAGCTTCCCATAGCAATCAGCCCCAGCATTTT.

This clonotype was observed at least ten times. The gene calls are TRBV11-2 and TRBJ1-1; 8 bases line up with TRBD1. Germline V gene data show CDR1 as SGHAT and CDR2 as FQNNGV. The CDR3 length is 15 residues. V gave up 5 bases and J gave up 6 bases; unmatched junction bases: 11. CDR3 bases: TGTGCCAGCAGCACCCGGGACAGGTGGTGGCCTGAAGCTTTCTTT. Residues: CASSTRDRWWPEAFF. The full variable domain, with the rest looked up from reference TRBV11-2 and TRBJ1-1, is EAGVAQSPRYKIIEKRQSVAFWCNPISGHATLYWYQQILGQGPKLLIQFQNNGVVDDSQLPKDRFSAERLKGVDSTLKIQPAKLEDSAVYLCASSTRDRWWPEAFFGQGTRLTVV.

The genes are TRBV20-1 and TRBJ2-7; 11 bases match TRBD1. The CDR3 has 14 amino acids. With V trimmed by 6 bases and J by 4 bases, 8 bases remained unmatched. Per germline, CDR1 DFQATT and CDR2 SNEGSKA (reference sequence). The CDR3 loop is CSAKGQGALYEQYF. The CDR3 coding sequence is TGCAGTGCGAAAGGACAGGGGGCTTTATACGAGCAGTACTTC.

The chain joins TRBV5-1 to TRBJ1-5; D not resolved. V was pared by 0 bases and J by 5 bases, with 15 bases between. The CDR3 extends over 16 amino acids. Germline assignment: CDR1 SGHRS and CDR2 YFSETQ. The chain's CDR3 is CASSLVGPEGDQPQHF. DNA of the CDR3: TGCGCCAGCAGCTTGGTTGGACCAGAGGGTGATCAGCCCCAGCATTTT.

This chain connects TRBV5-1 to TRBJ1-1; D not certain. Looked up from germline, CDR1 is SGHRS and CDR2 is YFSETQ. V was clipped by 0 bases and J by 0 bases, with 9 bases between them. The CDR3 covers 15 residues. The CDR3 loop reads CASSLGGNMNTEAFF. Written as DNA, the CDR3 is TGCGCCAGCAGCTTGGGCGGGAACATGAACACTGAAGCTTTCTTT.

This clonotype has at least ten counts. CDR3 sequence reads: CASSLGLGYGYTF. DNA for the CDR3: TGTGCCAGCAGCTTAGGGCTTGGCTATGGCTACACCTTC. V is TRBV11-3 and J is TRBJ1-2; no firm D call. V was trimmed by 1 base and J by 4 bases, leaving 7 bases between them. Germline V lookup: CDR1 SGHNT, CDR2 YENEEA. The CDR3 has 13 residues.

This chain links TRBV20-1 with TRBJ2-5; D is possibly TRBD1 (6 bases). V lost 4 bases and J 5 bases, leaving 8 bases between the germline ends. The CDR3 is made up of 11 amino acids. CDR1 is DFQATT, CDR2 SNEGSKA, per germline (reference sequence). Here the CDR3 DNA reads TGCAGTGCTACTAGGGGGGAGACCCAGTACTTC. It is translated as CSATRGETQYF.